This TCR beta chain comes out of a study of blood T cell repertoires in COVID-19. Study information: COVID-19 samples collected from the United States, Italy and Spain covered acute and convalescent phases. The analysed material was cDNA or gDNA that came from T cells, B-cell-depleted T cells, or PBMCs.

The CDR3 runs to 16 residues. With V trimmed by 0 bases and J by 3 bases, 4 bases remained unmatched. CDR1 is LGHDT, CDR2 YNNKEL, per germline (reference sequence). Authors' analysis steps: The assay estimated nucleated cells by amplifying reference gene primers. Clones were read by immunoSEQ multiplex PCR, and TCRdb kept only the in-frame ones, dropping some. D and trimming come from the DNA, and the V and J calls and clone size come from that table. This table has 90,000 to 110,000 clones, 80% appearing once. Sequencing was carried out using peripheral blood. This chain links TRBV3-1 (or the pseudogene TRBV3-2) with TRBJ2-1, with 8 bases matching TRBD1. This sequence originates from a human donor in a cohort sampled during active or convalescent COVID-19. The CDR3 DNA is TGTGCCAGCAGCCAAGAGGCGGGACAGGACTACAATGAGCAGTTCTTC. This encodes CASSQEAGQDYNEQFF.